Presented here are 21 T cell receptor beta chains from one specimen sequenced in a study of blood T cell repertoires in COVID-19. Assay used: immunoSEQ multiplex PCR; TCRdb lists only in-frame clones, some missing. The sample lists roughly 330,000 clones, about 87% seen once, with 5.3% in the top ten. The sample comprised PBMCs or T cells enriched from blood (not recorded which). The receptors were sampled from a young woman who had recovered from COVID-19.

This clone was seen once. The chain recombines TRBV30 with TRBJ1-6; D might be TRBD1 (6 bases). The CDR3 spans 14 residues. Germline-derived CDR1 and CDR2 are GTSNPN and SVGIG (reference sequence). Trimming shortened V by 7 bases and J by 7 bases, and 17 bases separated the two germline ends. Written as DNA, the CDR3 is TGTGCCTATCAGGGGAGTGGTGAGAATTCACCCCTCCACTTT. This translates into CAYQGSGENSPLHF.

The gene calls are TRBV27 and TRBJ2-5; tentative D call: TRBD2 (6 bases). The V gene lost 4 bases and the J gene lost 5 bases, with 14 bases spanning the gap. CDR3 length: 14 amino acids. CDR1 is MNHEY, CDR2 SMNVEV, per germline (reference sequence). CDR3 region: CASSSRLGYETQYF. CDR3 coding DNA: TGTGCCAGCAGTTCCCGACTAGGGTATGAGACCCAGTACTTC.

V gene TRBV19 combines with J gene TRBJ2-1; possibly TRBD1 for D (7 bases). CDR3 size: 15 residues. Germline CDR1 LNHDA, CDR2 SQIVND (reference sequence). V lost 1 base to trimming and J lost 9 bases, with 16 bases between them. DNA of the CDR3: TGTGCCAGTAGTATAGGGAGGGGGCAGTTGGGTGAGCAGTTCTTC. Its translation: CASSIGRGQLGEQFF.

This chain links TRBV2 with TRBJ2-7; 13 bases match TRBD2. The CDR3 contains 15 residues. In germline, CDR1 is SNHLY, CDR2 FYNNEI. V trimming: 3 bases; J trimming: 4 bases; junction bases outside the gene matches: 3. The CDR3 here is CASSDRTSGGYEQYF. CDR3 bases: TGTGCCAGCAGTGATAGGACTAGCGGGGGTTACGAGCAGTACTTC.

J is TRBJ1-6 and V is TRBV16; no reliable D call. The CDR3 runs to 19 residues. Germline loops: CDR1 KGHSY, CDR2 FQNENV. V lost 1 base and J 7 bases, leaving 23 bases between the germline ends. This CDR3 reads CASSQYLVEGANSNSPLHF. CDR3 DNA sequence: TGTGCCAGCAGCCAATACTTGGTAGAGGGCGCTAATTCCAATTCACCCCTCCACTTT.

V gene TRBV7-2 combines with J gene TRBJ2-1; 8 nucleotides line up with TRBD1. With V trimmed by 5 bases and J by 6 bases, 12 bases remained unmatched. CDR1 and CDR2 (germline): SGHTA, FQGNSA. The CDR3 runs 16 residues. The CDR3 spells CASSPRTGTGFNEQFF. The CDR3 nucleotides read TGTGCCAGCAGCCCCCGAACTGGGACAGGCTTCAATGAGCAGTTCTTC. The full variable domain, completed using reference TRBV7-2 and TRBJ2-1, is GAGVSQSPSNKVTEKGKDVELRCDPISGHTALYWYRQSLGQGLEFLIYFQGNSAPDKSGLPSDRFSAERTGGSVSTLTIQRTQQEDSAVYLCASSPRTGTGFNEQFFGPGTRLTVL.

The rearrangement uses TRBV28 and TRBJ2-7; the D gene is possibly TRBD2 (5 bases). The CDR3 consists of 12 residues. The germline V and J ends were trimmed by 6 bases and 6 bases, with 12 bases remaining between them. CDR1 and CDR2 from the germline V gene are MDHEN and SYDVKM. The CDR3 nucleotides read TGTGCCAGCAGCCTACTAGTCAGCGAGCAGTACTTC. Encoded protein: CASSLLVSEQYF.

The V gene is TRBV6-6, the J gene TRBJ1-4; D remains unclear. V lost 5 bases and J 1 base, leaving 20 bases between the germline ends. Germline V lookup: CDR1 MNHNY, CDR2 SVGAGI (reference sequence). This CDR3 has 18 amino acids. The CDR3 loop reads CASSPRPREIGTNEKLFF. CDR3 DNA sequence: TGTGCCAGCAGTCCCCGCCCCCGGGAAATCGGAACTAATGAAAAACTGTTTTTT.

The sample holds a few counts of this clone. The V and J genes are TRBV7-2 and TRBJ1-3; the match to TRBD1 covers 9 bases. This CDR3 is built from 15 residues. CDR1 and CDR2 (germline): SGHTA, FQGNSA. The V segment lost 6 bases and the J segment 1 base; nucleotides outside the gene matches: 4. The chain's CDR3 is CASSYRGRSGNTIYF. The CDR3 region has the DNA TGTGCCAGCAGTTACAGGGGGCGTTCTGGAAACACCATATATTTT.

The table lists this clone with a few counts. The V and J genes are TRBV7-8 and TRBJ1-2; the D is unclear. CDR3 size: 15 residues. Germline V gives CDR1 SGHVS, CDR2 FQNEAQ. The germline V and J ends were trimmed by 6 bases and 4 bases, with 18 bases remaining between them. The CDR3 region has the DNA TGTGCCAGCAGTCCTGACGATTGGAGGGCCTATGGCTACACCTTC. Protein product: CASSPDDWRAYGYTF.

This clone showed up just once. As DNA, the CDR3 is TGTGCCTGGGTCCGGCACAGATTAAACACTGAAGCTTTCTTT. Its protein product is CAWVRHRLNTEAFF. The gene calls are TRBV30 and TRBJ1-1; D remains unclear. Trimming cost V 5 bases and J 2 bases, with 15 bases left between them. The germline gives CDR1 GTSNPN, CDR2 SVGIG (reference sequence). The CDR3 is 14 amino acids.

This clone appeared a single time. The rearrangement uses TRBV9 and TRBJ1-3; D is ambiguous. The CDR3 consists of 18 residues. Per germline, CDR1 SGDLS and CDR2 YYNGEE. V dropped 7 bases and J dropped 2 bases, with 25 bases sitting between them. The DNA of the CDR3 is TGTGCCAGCGCCTCTCCATCGTACCCAATCTCGGCTGGAAACACCATATATTTT. Translated: CASASPSYPISAGNTIYF.

The genes are TRBV7-2 and TRBJ1-6; 7 bases match TRBD1. Germline CDR1 reads SGHTA; CDR2 reads FQGNSA. The CDR3 is 15 amino acids. V dropped 5 bases and J dropped 9; count of bases not matched to a gene: 10. CDR3 residues: CASSRRGLSGSPLHF. The CDR3 DNA follows: TGTGCCAGCAGCCGGAGGGGGCTATCAGGTTCACCCCTCCACTTT. Full variable domain (outside the CDR3, taken from reference TRBV7-2 and TRBJ1-6): GAGVSQSPSNKVTEKGKDVELRCDPISGHTALYWYRQSLGQGLEFLIYFQGNSAPDKSGLPSDRFSAERTGGSVSTLTIQRTQQEDSAVYLCASSRRGLSGSPLHFGNGTRLTVT.

J is TRBJ2-7 and V is TRBV7-3; 7 bases fit TRBD1. The ends lost 2 bases at V and 5 bases at J; junction bases unmatched: 9. CDR1 is SGHTA and CDR2 is FQGTGA in the germline V gene. The CDR3 has 15 amino acids. CDR3 protein: CASSLQGQPSDEQYF. The CDR3 DNA follows: TGTGCCAGCAGCTTACAGGGACAGCCCTCTGACGAGCAGTACTTC.

The chain carries TRBV6-1 and TRBJ1-3; perhaps TRBD1 as D (6 bases). Trimming took 0 bases from V and 2 from J, leaving 20 bases between them. The germline V gene has CDR1 MNHNS and CDR2 SASEGT. There are 19 residues in the CDR3. The CDR3 region has the DNA TGTGCCAGCAGTGAAGCGCCGCGGGGGGCAGGGAGGACTGGAAACACCATATATTTT. Translation: CASSEAPRGAGRTGNTIYF.

The chain uses TRBV19 and TRBJ2-2; D perhaps matches TRBD2 (5 bases). V dropped 6 bases and J dropped 3 bases, with 11 bases sitting between them. Germline assignment: CDR1 LNHDA and CDR2 SQIVND (reference sequence). The CDR3 sequence is 14 residues long. CDR3 in DNA: TGTGCCAGTAGCCCGTCGGGGTACACCGGGGAGCTGTTTTTT. Translation: CASSPSGYTGELFF.

The rearrangement uses TRBV13 and TRBJ2-7, with TRBD1 matching 9 bases. The V and J ends lost 5 bases and 3 bases, in that order; junction bases with no gene match: 11. In germline, CDR1 is PRHDT, CDR2 FYEKMQ (reference sequence). The CDR3 extends over 16 amino acids. The CDR3 is CASSPWTGVGRYEQYF. The CDR3 nucleotides are TGTGCCAGCAGCCCCTGGACAGGGGTTGGCCGCTACGAGCAGTACTTC.

The chain couples TRBV6-5 to TRBJ1-5, with unresolved D. With 6 bases removed from V and 4 bases from J, the gap between germline ends came to 16 bases. The germline CDR1 and CDR2 sequences are MNHEY and SVGAGI. The CDR3 spans 15 residues. CDR3 coding DNA: TGTGCCAGCAGCCGAGACACTCATGGGAATCAGCCCCAGCATTTT. This sequence encodes CASSRDTHGNQPQHF.

The J gene is TRBJ1-2, the V gene TRBV7-2; D ambiguous. Trimming stripped 5 bases from V and 4 bases from J, with 14 bases between. The germline gives CDR1 SGHTA, CDR2 FQGNSA. CDR3 length equals 14 residues. The chain's CDR3 is CASSPSGLFYGYTF. CDR3 DNA sequence: TGTGCCAGCAGCCCTTCTGGACTTTTCTATGGCTACACCTTC.

This rearrangement joins TRBV6-5 to TRBJ1-2; tentatively, D is TRBD1 (5 bases). CDR3 size: 14 residues. Trimming stripped 6 bases from V and 3 bases from J, with 14 bases between. Germline loops: CDR1 MNHEY, CDR2 SVGAGI. The CDR3 protein is CASSRTQQDYGYTF. The CDR3 DNA is TGTGCCAGCAGCCGCACGCAACAGGACTATGGCTACACCTTC.

V is TRBV19 and J is TRBJ2-2; D remains unclear. The V gene lost 6 bases and the J gene lost 5 bases, with 7 bases spanning the gap. Looked up from germline, CDR1 is LNHDA and CDR2 is SQIVND (reference sequence). This CDR3 comprises 12 residues. The CDR3 protein is CASRKLTGELFF. CDR3 coding DNA: TGTGCCAGTAGGAAACTTACCGGGGAGCTGTTTTTT.